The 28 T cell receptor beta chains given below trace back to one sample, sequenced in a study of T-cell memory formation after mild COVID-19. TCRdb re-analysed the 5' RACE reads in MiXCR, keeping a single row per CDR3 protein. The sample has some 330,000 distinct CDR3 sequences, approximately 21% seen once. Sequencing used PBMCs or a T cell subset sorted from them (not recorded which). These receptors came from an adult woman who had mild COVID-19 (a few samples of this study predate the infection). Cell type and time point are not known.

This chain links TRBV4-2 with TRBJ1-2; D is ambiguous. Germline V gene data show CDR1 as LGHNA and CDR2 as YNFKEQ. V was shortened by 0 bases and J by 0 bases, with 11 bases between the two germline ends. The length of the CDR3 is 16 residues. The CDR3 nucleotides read TGTGCCAGCAGCCAAGATCGGGCAGTGGCTAACTATGGCTACACCTTC. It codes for CASSQDRAVANYGYTF.

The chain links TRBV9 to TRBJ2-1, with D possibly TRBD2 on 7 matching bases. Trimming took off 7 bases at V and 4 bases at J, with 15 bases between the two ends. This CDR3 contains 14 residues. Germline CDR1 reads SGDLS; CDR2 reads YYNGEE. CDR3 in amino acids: CASGGLAEYNEQFF. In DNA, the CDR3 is TGTGCCAGCGGGGGGCTAGCGGAATACAATGAGCAGTTCTTC.

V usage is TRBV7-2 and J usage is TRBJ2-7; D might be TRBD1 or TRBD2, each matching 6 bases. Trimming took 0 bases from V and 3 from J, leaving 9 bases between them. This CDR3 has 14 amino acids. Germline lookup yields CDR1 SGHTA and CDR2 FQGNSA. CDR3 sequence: CASSLAGGYYEQYF. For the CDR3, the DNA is TGTGCCAGCAGCTTAGCCGGGGGCTACTACGAGCAGTACTTC.

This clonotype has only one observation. The CDR3 nucleotides are TGTGCCAGCAGCCCCAAGGGGGCAGAGTGGAACACTGAAGCTTTCTTT. Translation gives CASSPKGAEWNTEAFF. J is TRBJ1-1 and V is TRBV7-9, with 7 positions matching TRBD1. This CDR3 is 16 amino acids long. Germline V gene sequence: CDR1 SEHNR, CDR2 FQNEAQ (reference sequence). The V gene end was trimmed by 5 bases and the J gene end by 1 base; junction bases not matched to a gene: 10.

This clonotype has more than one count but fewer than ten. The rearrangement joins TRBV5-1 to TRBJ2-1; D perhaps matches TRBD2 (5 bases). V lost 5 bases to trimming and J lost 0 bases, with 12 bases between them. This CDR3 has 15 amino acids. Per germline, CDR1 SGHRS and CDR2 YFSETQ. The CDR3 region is CASRWTWSSYNEQFF. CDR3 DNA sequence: TGCGCCAGCAGGTGGACTTGGAGCTCCTACAATGAGCAGTTCTTC.

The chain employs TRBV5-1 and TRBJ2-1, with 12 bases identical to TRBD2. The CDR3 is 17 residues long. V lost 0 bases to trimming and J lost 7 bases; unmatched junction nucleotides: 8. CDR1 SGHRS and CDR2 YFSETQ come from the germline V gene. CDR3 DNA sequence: TGCGCCAGCAGCTTGGCGGCTAGCGGGAGGGTCAGAAATGAGCAGTTCTTC. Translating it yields CASSLAASGRVRNEQFF.

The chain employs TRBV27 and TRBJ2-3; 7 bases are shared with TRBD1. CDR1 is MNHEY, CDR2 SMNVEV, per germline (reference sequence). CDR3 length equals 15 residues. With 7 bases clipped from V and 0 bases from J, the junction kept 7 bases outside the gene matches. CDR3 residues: CASTPGQFSTDTQYF. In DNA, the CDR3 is TGTGCCAGCACCCCGGGACAGTTTAGCACAGATACGCAGTATTTT.

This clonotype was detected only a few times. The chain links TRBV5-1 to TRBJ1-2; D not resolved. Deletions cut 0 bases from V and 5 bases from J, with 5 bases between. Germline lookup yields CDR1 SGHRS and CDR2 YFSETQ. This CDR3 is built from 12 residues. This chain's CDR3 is CASSLEQYGYTF. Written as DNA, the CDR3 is TGCGCCAGCAGCTTGGAACAGTATGGCTACACCTTC.

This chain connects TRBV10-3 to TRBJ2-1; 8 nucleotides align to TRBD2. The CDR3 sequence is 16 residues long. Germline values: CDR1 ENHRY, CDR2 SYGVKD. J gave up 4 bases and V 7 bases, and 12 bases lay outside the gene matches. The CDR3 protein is CAITATPAGDYNEQFF. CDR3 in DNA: TGTGCCATCACCGCTACTCCAGCGGGGGATTACAATGAGCAGTTCTTC.

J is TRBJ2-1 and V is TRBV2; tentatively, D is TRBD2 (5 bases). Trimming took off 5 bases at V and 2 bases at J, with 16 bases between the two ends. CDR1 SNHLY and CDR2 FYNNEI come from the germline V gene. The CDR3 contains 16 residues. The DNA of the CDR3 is TGTGCCAGCAGTATCAGGACTCGCCCCCCCTACAATGAGCAGTTCTTC. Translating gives CASSIRTRPPYNEQFF.

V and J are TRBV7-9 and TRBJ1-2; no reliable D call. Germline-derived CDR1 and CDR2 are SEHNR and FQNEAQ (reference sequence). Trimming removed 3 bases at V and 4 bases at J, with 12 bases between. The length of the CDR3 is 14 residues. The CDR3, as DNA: TGTGCCAGCAGCTTGGGTCGGGTGCTCTATGGCTACACCTTC. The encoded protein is CASSLGRVLYGYTF.

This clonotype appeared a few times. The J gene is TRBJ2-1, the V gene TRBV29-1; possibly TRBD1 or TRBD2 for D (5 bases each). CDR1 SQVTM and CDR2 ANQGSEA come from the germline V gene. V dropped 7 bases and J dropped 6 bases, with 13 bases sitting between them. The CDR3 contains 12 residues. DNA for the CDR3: TGCAGCGACGGGGACGTGGGCAATGAGCAGTTCTTC. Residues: CSDGDVGNEQFF.

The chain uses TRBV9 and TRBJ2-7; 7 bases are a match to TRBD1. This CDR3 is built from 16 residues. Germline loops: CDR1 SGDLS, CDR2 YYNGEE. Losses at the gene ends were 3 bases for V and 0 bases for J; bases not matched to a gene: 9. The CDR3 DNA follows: TGTGCCAGCAGCGACCCCAGGACAGGTAGCTCCTACGAGCAGTACTTC. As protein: CASSDPRTGSSYEQYF.

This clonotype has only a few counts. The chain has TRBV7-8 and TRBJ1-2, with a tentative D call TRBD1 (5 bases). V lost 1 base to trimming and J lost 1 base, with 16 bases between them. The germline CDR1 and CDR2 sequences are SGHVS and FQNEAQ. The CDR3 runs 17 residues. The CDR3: CASSLGERGVVNYGYTF. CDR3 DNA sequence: TGTGCCAGCAGCTTAGGAGAACGGGGGGTGGTTAACTATGGCTACACCTTC.

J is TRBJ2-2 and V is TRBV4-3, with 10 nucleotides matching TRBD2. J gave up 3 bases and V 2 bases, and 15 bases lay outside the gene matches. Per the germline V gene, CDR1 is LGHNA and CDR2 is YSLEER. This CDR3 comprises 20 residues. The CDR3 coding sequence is TGCGCCAGCAGCCAATTGTTTTCCGCAGCGGGAGGGTTGGACACCGGGGAGCTGTTTTTT. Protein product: CASSQLFSAAGGLDTGELFF.

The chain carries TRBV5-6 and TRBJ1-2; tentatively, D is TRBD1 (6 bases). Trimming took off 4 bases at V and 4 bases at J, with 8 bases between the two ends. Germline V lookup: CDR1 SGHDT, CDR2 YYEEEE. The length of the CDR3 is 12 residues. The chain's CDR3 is CASSGTIYGYTF. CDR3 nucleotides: TGTGCCAGCAGCGGGACAATCTATGGCTACACCTTC.

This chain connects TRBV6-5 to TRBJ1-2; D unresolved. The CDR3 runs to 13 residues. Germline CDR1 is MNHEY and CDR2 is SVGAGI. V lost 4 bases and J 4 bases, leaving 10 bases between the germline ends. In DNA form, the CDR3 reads TGTGCCAGCAGTTCCGACATCCCCTATGGCTACACCTTC. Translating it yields CASSSDIPYGYTF.

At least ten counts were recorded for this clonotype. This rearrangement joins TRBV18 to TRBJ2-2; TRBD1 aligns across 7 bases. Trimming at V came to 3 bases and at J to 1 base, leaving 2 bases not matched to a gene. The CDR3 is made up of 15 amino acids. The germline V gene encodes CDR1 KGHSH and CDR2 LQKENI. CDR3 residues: CASSPQGVNTGELFF. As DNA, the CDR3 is TGTGCCAGCTCACCTCAGGGGGTGAACACCGGGGAGCTGTTTTTT.

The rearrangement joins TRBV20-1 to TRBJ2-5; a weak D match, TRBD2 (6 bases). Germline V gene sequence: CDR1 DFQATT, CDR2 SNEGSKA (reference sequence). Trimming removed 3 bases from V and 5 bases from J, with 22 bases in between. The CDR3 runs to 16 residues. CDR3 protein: CSARDLEWRGVETQYF. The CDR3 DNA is TGCAGTGCTAGGGACCTTGAGTGGAGGGGCGTTGAGACCCAGTACTTC.

The DNA for the CDR3 is TGTGCCAGCAGTCCCAGGGGACCCAATCAGCCCCAGCATTTT. Its protein is CASSPRGPNQPQHF. This chain connects TRBV6-5 to TRBJ1-5, with D possibly matching TRBD1 (6 bases). Germline assignment: CDR1 MNHEY and CDR2 SVGAGI. The CDR3 totals 14 residues. Between the trimmed V and J ends, which lost 5 bases and 3 bases, there was a span of 11 bases.

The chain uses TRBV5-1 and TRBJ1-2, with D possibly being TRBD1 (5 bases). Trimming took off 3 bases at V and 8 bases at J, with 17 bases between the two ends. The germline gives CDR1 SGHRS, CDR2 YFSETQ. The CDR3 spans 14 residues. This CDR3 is CASSWGTGSEGYTF. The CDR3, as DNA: TGCGCCAGCAGCTGGGGGACGGGGTCGGAGGGCTACACCTTC.

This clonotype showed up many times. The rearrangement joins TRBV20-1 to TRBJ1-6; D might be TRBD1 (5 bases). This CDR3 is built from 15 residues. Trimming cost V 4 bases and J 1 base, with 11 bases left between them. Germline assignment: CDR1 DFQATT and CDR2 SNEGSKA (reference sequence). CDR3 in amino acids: CSAKEAGSYNSPLHF. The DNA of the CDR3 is TGCAGTGCTAAAGAGGCAGGGTCCTATAATTCACCCCTCCACTTT.

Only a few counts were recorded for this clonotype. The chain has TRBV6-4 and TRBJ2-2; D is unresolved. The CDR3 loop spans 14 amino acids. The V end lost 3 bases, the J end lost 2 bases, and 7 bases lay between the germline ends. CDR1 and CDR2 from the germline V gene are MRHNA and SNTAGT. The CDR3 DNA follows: TGTGCCAGCAGTGAAGGCTTCAACACCGGGGAGCTGTTTTTT. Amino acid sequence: CASSEGFNTGELFF.

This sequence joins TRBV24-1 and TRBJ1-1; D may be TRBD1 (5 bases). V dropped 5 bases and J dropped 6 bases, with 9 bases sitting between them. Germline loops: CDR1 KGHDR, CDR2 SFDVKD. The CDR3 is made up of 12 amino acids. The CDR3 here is CATSGGTAEAFF. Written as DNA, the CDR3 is TGTGCCACCAGTGGCGGGACTGCTGAAGCTTTCTTT.

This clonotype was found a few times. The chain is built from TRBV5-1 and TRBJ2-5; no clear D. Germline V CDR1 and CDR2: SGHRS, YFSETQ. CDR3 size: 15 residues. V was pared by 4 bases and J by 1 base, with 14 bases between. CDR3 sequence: CASSPSMVGQETQYF. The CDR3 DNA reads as TGCGCCAGCAGCCCGTCCATGGTCGGCCAAGAGACCCAGTACTTC.

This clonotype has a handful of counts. The CDR3 region has the DNA TGTGCCACCAGTGATGGAATTGGGGTCAATGAGCAGTTCTTC. Its translation: CATSDGIGVNEQFF. The V call is TRBV24-1, the J call TRBJ2-1; no clear D gene. V dropped 3 bases and J dropped 6 bases, with 11 bases sitting between them. The CDR3 totals 14 residues. Germline CDR1 reads KGHDR; CDR2 reads SFDVKD.

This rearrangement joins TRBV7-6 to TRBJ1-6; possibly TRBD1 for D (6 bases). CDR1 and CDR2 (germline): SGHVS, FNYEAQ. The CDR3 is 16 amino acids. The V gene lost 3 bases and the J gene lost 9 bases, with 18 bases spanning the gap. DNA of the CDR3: TGTGCCAGCAGCTTGAAAGGGCCAGGGGTTGCTTCACCCCTCCACTTT. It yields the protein CASSLKGPGVASPLHF.

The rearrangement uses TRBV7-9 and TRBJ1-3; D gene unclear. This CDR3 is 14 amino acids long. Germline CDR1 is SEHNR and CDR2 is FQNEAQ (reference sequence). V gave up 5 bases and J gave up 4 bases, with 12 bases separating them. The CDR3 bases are TGTGCCAGCAGCCCCGGGTCCGGGGGAAACACCATATATTTT. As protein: CASSPGSGGNTIYF.